The next 16 T cell receptor beta chains were all read from a single sample in a study of regulatory T cells in long-lasting Graves disease (dated by TCRdb to the early 2020s). Libraries came from multiplex PCR. Sequencing was performed on an Illumina HiSeq 4000. iRepertoire HTBI primers and Arm-PCR amplification of CDR3 regions were used to construct TCR beta libraries. TCRdb redid the processing of the public reads, applying fastp at Q25 and MiXCR, and retained in-frame beta chains. Rows matching on CDR3 protein sequence are summarized as one entry with the most common DNA and genes. The table for this sample lists 400,000 to 550,000 distinct CDR3 sequences; under 15% of them were counted only once. Over 15% of the sample lies in the top ten. The time point label of this sample denotes: newly diagnosed GD, antithyroid drugs for less than 3 months. For both TCR sequencing and RNA sequencing, RNA was extracted from PBMCs in TRIzol.

The data were also submitted as part of a second study, on T cells in Graves' hyperthyroidism and ophthalmopathy.

The material sequenced was peripheral blood mononuclear cells (PBMCs), taken at new diagnosis, from a patient treated with antithyroid drugs. These receptors all stem from a woman under 40 with Graves disease. Donor details come from another sample of the same person, matched by shared clones.

This clonotype was recorded many times. This chain uses TRBV20-1 with TRBJ2-1; no firm D call. This CDR3 spans 14 amino acids. Trimming removed 0 bases from V and 8 bases from J, with 14 bases in between. Germline V gene sequence: CDR1 DFQATT, CDR2 SNEGSKA (reference sequence). The CDR3 nucleotides read TGCAGTGCTAGAGATTTAGCCCGAGAGGATGAGCAGTTCTTC. Translation: CSARDLAREDEQFF.

This clonotype has ten or more counts. The chain links TRBV6-1 to TRBJ1-2, with D tentatively TRBD1 (5 bases). This CDR3 has 15 residues. Germline V lookup: CDR1 MNHNS, CDR2 SASEGT. V lost 7 bases, J lost 2 bases, and 17 bases lay in between. This CDR3 reads CASTATGGSNYGYTF. The CDR3 DNA is TGTGCCAGCACCGCAACCGGGGGTTCAAACTATGGCTACACCTTC.

J is TRBJ2-5 and V is TRBV4-1; D is ambiguous. V lost 1 base and J lost 5, with 14 bases in between. Per the germline V gene, CDR1 is MGHRA and CDR2 is YSYEKL. The CDR3 covers 15 residues. The CDR3 loop is CASSQVGPQRETQYF. In DNA form, the CDR3 reads TGCGCCAGCAGCCAAGTAGGACCCCAACGGGAGACCCAGTACTTC.

V is TRBV2 and J is TRBJ2-2; TRBD2 might be the D (6 bases). Trimming left V 7 bases short and J 2 bases short, with 11 bases between. This CDR3 region has 14 residues. CDR1 and CDR2 (germline): SNHLY, FYNNEI. The CDR3 loop is CASKEGANTGELFF. The CDR3 DNA is TGTGCCAGCAAGGAGGGAGCAAACACCGGGGAGCTGTTTTTT.

This clonotype was observed at least ten times. The V gene is TRBV29-1, the J gene TRBJ2-5, with 7 bases matching TRBD2. The ends lost 0 bases at V and 0 bases at J; junction bases unmatched: 13. The CDR3 consists of 18 residues. Germline loops: CDR1 SQVTM, CDR2 ANQGSEA. The CDR3 here is CSVEEALAAVGYQETQYF. The CDR3 region has the DNA TGCAGCGTTGAAGAGGCGCTAGCGGCAGTTGGGTACCAAGAGACCCAGTACTTC.

The CDR3 nucleotides read TGTGCCACCAGCAGAGTCCTCTCTAGCGGGACCTACAATGAGCAGTTCTTC. It specifies CATSRVLSSGTYNEQFF. The chain combines TRBV15 with TRBJ2-1, with 9 bases that match TRBD2. The V and J ends lost 1 base and 2 bases, in that order; junction bases with no gene match: 6. CDR3 length: 17 residues. The germline CDR1 and CDR2 sequences are LNHNV and YYDKDF (reference sequence). The complete variable domain, with remaining parts taken from reference TRBV15 and TRBJ2-1, reads DAMVIQNPRYQVTQFGKPVTLSCSQTLNHNVMYWYQQKSSQAPKLLFHYYDKDFNNEADTPDNFQSRRPNTSFCFLDIRSPGLGDTAMYLCATSRVLSSGTYNEQFFGPGTRLTVL.

The V gene is TRBV5-1, the J gene TRBJ2-1; the match to TRBD2 covers 7 bases. V gave up 0 bases and J gave up 3 bases; unmatched junction bases: 6. Germline V gene data show CDR1 as SGHRS and CDR2 as YFSETQ. This CDR3 comprises 16 residues. The CDR3 spells CASSLGAGADYNEQFF. The CDR3 nucleotides are TGCGCCAGCAGCTTGGGTGCGGGAGCGGACTACAATGAGCAGTTCTTC.

This clonotype occurred many times. The V call is TRBV6-1, the J call TRBJ1-2; tentatively, D is TRBD1 (5 bases). V lost 5 bases to trimming and J lost 6 bases, with 13 bases between them. The germline V gene encodes CDR1 MNHNS and CDR2 SASEGT. This CDR3 has 13 amino acids. CDR3 nucleotides: TGTGCCAGCAGTCACGGGACGGCCAATGGCTACACCTTC. Its protein is CASSHGTANGYTF.

As regards this clonotype: A much more abundant neighbour one base away suggests this may be a read error. The chain recombines TRBV3-1 with TRBJ1-4; D is perhaps TRBD1 (6 bases). This CDR3 is built from 15 residues. Germline CDR1 reads LGHDT; CDR2 reads YNNKEL (reference sequence). Trimming took 5 bases from V and 7 from J, leaving 17 bases between them. The CDR3 loop reads CASSAMRGRGEKLFF. The CDR3, as DNA: TGTGCCAGCAGCGCGATGCGGGGGCGCGGTGAAAAACTGTTTTTT.

This clonotype was detected a few times. The gene calls are TRBV11-2 and TRBJ2-3; D remains unclear. The germline gives CDR1 SGHAT, CDR2 FQNNGV. V lost 0 bases and J lost 7, with 2 bases in between. The CDR3 runs to 11 residues. The DNA for the CDR3 is TGTGCCAGCAGCTTAGATTATACGCAGTATTTT. This gives the protein CASSLDYTQYF.

The gene calls are TRBV4-1 and TRBJ1-5; TRBD1 might be the D (6 bases). The CDR3 extends over 16 amino acids. Deletions cut 0 bases from V and 3 bases from J, with 12 bases between. Per germline, CDR1 MGHRA and CDR2 YSYEKL. The chain's CDR3 is CASSQEGRQDNQPQHF. The CDR3 bases are TGCGCCAGCAGCCAAGAGGGACGACAGGACAATCAGCCCCAGCATTTT.

About this clonotype: The junction departs from germline at one end; a sequencing error may be responsible. The V call is TRBV6-7, the J call TRBJ2-1; D is unresolved. TRBV6-7 falls under the ORF class, with uncertain function. The CDR3 loop spans 14 amino acids. For the CDR3, the DNA is TGTGCTAGCAGTTACAACCGGACGAGCAATGAGCAGTTCTTC. Translation: CASSYNRTSNEQFF.

In regard to this clonotype: This may come from a read error, since a much larger clone is one base off. It is likely a read error, because the conserved phenylalanine at the end of the CDR3 is missing. The J gene is TRBJ1-1, the V gene TRBV24-1, with D unresolved. The germline V gene has CDR1 KGHDR and CDR2 SFDVKD. Trimming removed 6 bases at V and 0 bases at J, with 7 bases between. The CDR3 is 13 amino acids. The CDR3 nucleotides read TGTGCCACCAGTCGGGGTTTGAACACTGAAGCTTTCTCT. Amino acids: CATSRGLNTEAFS.

Only a few counts were recorded for this clonotype. CDR3 nucleotide sequence: TGTGCCAGCAGCTTGAGGCGGGAGGCGGGGGAGCAGTACTTC. Translation gives CASSLRREAGEQYF. This chain uses TRBV5-4 with TRBJ2-7; 8 positions match TRBD2. CDR1 is SGHNT, CDR2 YYREEE, per germline (reference sequence). V lost 1 base, J lost 7 bases, and 7 bases stayed unmatched. The CDR3 has 14 residues.

This clonotype was counted many times. The chain carries TRBV13 and TRBJ2-3; perhaps TRBD2 as D (5 bases). V lost 0 bases to trimming and J lost 0 bases, with 10 bases between them. The CDR3 is made up of 16 amino acids. The germline gives CDR1 PRHDT, CDR2 FYEKMQ (reference sequence). This CDR3 is CASSLGVEESTDTQYF. The CDR3 DNA is TGTGCCAGCAGCTTAGGGGTGGAGGAGAGCACAGATACGCAGTATTTT.

This clonotype has only a few counts. CDR3 sequence: CASSTRHPRRDQPQHF. The CDR3 bases are TGTGCCAGTAGTACCAGACACCCCCGTAGGGATCAGCCCCAGCATTTT. This chain uses TRBV19 with TRBJ1-5, with D unresolved. The V and J ends lost 4 bases and 5 bases respectively, with 18 bases between them. The CDR3 spans 16 residues. The germline V gene encodes CDR1 LNHDA and CDR2 SQIVND (reference sequence).